The rows below give T cell receptor beta chains drawn from one sample of a study of metastatic and nonmetastatic thyroid tumors. Using MiXCR, TCRdb reanalyzed the PCR reads. The table lists roughly 25,000 clones, 20% to 25% of them singletons. The sequenced sample consisted of blood. These receptor sequences come from a male donor with papillary thyroid cancer or a benign thyroid nodule (not recorded which). Some clones in this sample may be carry-over from other donors' samples. CDR3s include the opening cysteine and the closing phenylalanine or tryptophan. Fields, in order: J gene, D gene, clone size, V gene, CDR3 DNA, CDR3 protein. A D gene is named only where the DNA matches it firmly. Part of the rows lack a size; the others show once, few, many or a class for expanded clones.

TRBJ1-2 | NA | many | TRBV15 | TGTGCCACCAGCAGAGATCTCCAGAACTATGGCTACACCTTC | CATSRDLQNYGYTF
TRBJ2-7 | NA | many | TRBV5-8 | TGTGCCAGCAGCTTGATTCTTACGCAGCAGTACTTC | CASSLILTQQYF
TRBJ1-1 | NA | NA | TRBV20-1 | TGCAGTGCTAGAGATACGGGGATGTGGTCTTTCTTT | CSARDTGMWSFF
TRBJ2-1 | NA | many | TRBV4-1 | TGCGCCAGCAGCCTTGCGGCCAACGGGGGCAGTGAGCAGTTCTTC | CASSLAANGGSEQFF
TRBJ1-2 | NA | many | TRBV11-2 | TGTGCCAGCAGCTTAGGGCACCAATATGGCTACACCTTC | CASSLGHQYGYTF
TRBJ2-1 | NA | few | TRBV6-2/TRBV6-3 | TGTGCCAGCAGTTCCCCGGACCCCCCCGATGAGCAGTTCTTC | CASSSPDPPDEQFF
TRBJ2-2 | TRBD2 | many | TRBV20-1 | TGCAGTGCGGAGGGCGGGAGAGGCACCGGGGAGCTGTTTTTT | CSAEGGRGTGELFF
TRBJ1-5 | NA | medium-sized | TRBV4-1 | TGCGCCAGCAGCCAAGACAGGAGTCGACTACAGCCCCAGCATTTT | CASSQDRSRLQPQHF
TRBJ2-1 | NA | many | TRBV13 | TGTGCCAGCAGTTATTACAGGGAAAACAATGAGCAGTTCTTC | CASSYYRENNEQFF
TRBJ1-2 | NA | many | TRBV12-5 | TGTGCTAGTGGTTTGGTGCCGGACAGCAACTATGGCTACACCTTC | CASGLVPDSNYGYTF
TRBJ2-3 | NA | NA | TRBV11-1 | TGTGCCAGCAGCTTGACATTCCCTAGCACAGATACGCAGTATTTT | CASSLTFPSTDTQYF
TRBJ2-1 | TRBD2 | many | TRBV6-6 | TGTGCCAGCAGTTACCTAGGGCTAGCGGGAGTAATATACAATGAGCAGTTCTTC | CASSYLGLAGVIYNEQFF
TRBJ2-6 | NA | many | TRBV5-1 | TGCGCCAGCAGCTTGGTCTCTGGGGCCAACGTCCTGACTTTC | CASSLVSGANVLTF
TRBJ1-2 | NA | few | TRBV28 | TGCGCCAGCTCGGGACAATCTAACTATGGCTACACATTC | CASSGQSNYGYTF
TRBJ1-3 | NA | many | TRBV10-2 | TGCGCCAGCAGCTGGGACGCTGGAAACACCATATATTTT | CASSWDAGNTIYF
TRBJ2-1 | NA | many | TRBV4-1 | TGCGCCAGCAGCCAAGTCTCCTACAATGAGCAGTTCTTC | CASSQVSYNEQFF
TRBJ2-7 | TRBD1 | NA | TRBV7-2 | TGTGCCAGCAGATTTGGGACAGCTTGGGGGCAGTACTTC | CASRFGTAWGQYF
TRBJ2-6 | NA | few | TRBV27 | TGTGCCAACAGTTTTCTCGGCTCTGGGGCCAACGTCCTGACTTTC | CANSFLGSGANVLTF
TRBJ1-6 | NA | many | TRBV7-9 | TGTGCCAGCAGCTCCGACAGGAATTCACCCCTCCACTTT | CASSSDRNSPLHF
TRBJ1-5 | NA | once | TRBV28 | TGTGCCAGCAGTTTTGAGAGCAATCAGCCCCAGCATTTT | CASSFESNQPQHF
TRBJ1-1 | NA | many | TRBV9 | TGTGCCAGCAGCGTAGTAGGATCAGAAGCTTTCTTT | CASSVVGSEAFF
TRBJ2-7 | NA | few | TRBV6-1 | TGTGCCAGCAGTGTCCCTCTGACAGATTTCTACGAGCAGTACTTC | CASSVPLTDFYEQYF
TRBJ1-1 | NA | many | TRBV5-1 | TGCGCCAGCAGCTTGGTGTCGGGACCTGAAGCTTTCTTT | CASSLVSGPEAFF
TRBJ2-1 | TRBD2 | NA | TRBV2 | TGTGCCAGCCAGCGGGGGGCCATGTACAATGAGCAGTTCTTC | CASQRGAMYNEQFF
TRBJ1-1 | NA | many | TRBV7-9 | TGTGCCAGCAGCCTTCAGGGGAACACTGAAGCTTTCTTT | CASSLQGNTEAFF
TRBJ1-5 | NA | NA | TRBV20-1 | TGCAGTGTACTCGGACGGGAATATAGCAATCAGCCCCAGCATTTT | CSVLGREYSNQPQHF
TRBJ1-1 | NA | many | TRBV27 | TGTGCCAGCAGCCCCTCTCAGAACTCCGAAGCTTTCTTT | CASSPSQNSEAFF
TRBJ1-4 | NA | many | TRBV18 | TGTGCCAGCTCTCCCGGACAGCCAAGAGAAAAACTGTTTTTT | CASSPGQPREKLFF
TRBJ2-7 | NA | many | TRBV12-3/TRBV12-4 | TGTGCCAGCAGTCCCGGGGACGAGCAGTACTTC | CASSPGDEQYF
TRBJ1-5 | NA | many | TRBV27 | TGTGCCAGCAGTTCCAGGGGTTTCAATCAGCCCCAGCATTTT | CASSSRGFNQPQHF
TRBJ2-3 | NA | many | TRBV6-2/TRBV6-3 | TGTGCCACCATGCTCTTAGGTAATAAACGGCCTAGCACAGATACGCAGTATTTT | CATMLLGNKRPSTDTQYF